The rows below give T cell receptor beta chains drawn from one sample of a study of STAT5B mutations in CD4+ large granular lymphocyte leukemia. Profiling relied on immunoSEQ multiplex PCR, and the TCRdb table lists in-frame clones only, not all of them. The table includes tens of thousands of clones, roughly 70% detected once. Sequencing was performed on CD4+ T cells from blood buffy coats. The origin of the receptors is a human donor in good health. CDR3s include the opening cysteine and the closing phenylalanine or tryptophan. A D gene is named only where the DNA matches it firmly. Some rows mark clone size as missing; the rest say once, few, many or name a class of expanded clone.

len | d_gene | j_gene | v_gene | abundance | CDR3nt | CDR3aa
18 | . | TRBJ2-1 | TRBV11-3 | . | TGTGCCAGCAGCAACCCACGGGACCGTCCCCGGGCCTACAATGAGCAGTTCTTC | CASSNPRDRPRAYNEQFF
13 | . | TRBJ1-5 | TRBV6-5 | . | TGTGCCAGTAAGGAGGGGTTGCATCAGCCCCAGCATTTT | CASKEGLHQPQHF
13 | . | TRBJ1-1 | TRBV5-4 | . | TGTGCCAGTACTTACGGGACAAGACGTGAAGCTTTCTTT | CASTYGTRREAFF
15 | . | TRBJ1-4 | TRBV19 | . | TGTGCCAGTAGTATAGGAGGGCAGGATAATGAAAAACTGTTTTTT | CASSIGGQDNEKLFF
19 | TRBD1 | TRBJ2-5 | TRBV27 | . | TGTGCCAGCAGTTTATCTGTAGGGACAGGGCGACCACGCCAAGAGACCCAGTACTTC | CASSLSVGTGRPRQETQYF
16 | TRBD1 | TRBJ2-7 | TRBV28 | once | TGTGCCAGCAGCCCTCCTCCGGGACAGCGCTCCCCCGAGCAGTACTTC | CASSPPPGQRSPEQYF
13 | . | TRBJ1-5 | TRBV28 | few | TGTGCCAGCAGTTTAGGGAAACATCAGCCCCAGCATTTT | CASSLGKHQPQHF
13 | TRBD1 | TRBJ1-6 | TRBV6-1 | . | TGTGCCAGCAGGGAGGGACAGGCCGCGGCCCTCCACTTT | CASREGQAAALHF
13 | . | TRBJ1-1 | TRBV4-3 | few | TGCGCCAGCAGCCAGCAACAGGGCACTGAAGCTTTCTTT | CASSQQQGTEAFF
15 | . | TRBJ1-1 | TRBV19 | . | TGTGCCAGTAGTGGGGGGTATTGGGCGAACACTGAAGCTTTCTTT | CASSGGYWANTEAFF
14 | TRBD1 | TRBJ2-7 | TRBV5-1 | . | TGCGCCAGCAGCACCCAACAGGGGGGCAACGAGCAGTACTTC | CASSTQQGGNEQYF